This record looks at one T cell receptor (beta chain) sequence and its context. Its antigen is unidentified. The PCR was carried out with 60 Vbeta primers and 13 Jbeta primers. The method was immunoSEQ multiplex PCR; TCRdb's version includes in-frame clones alone and lacks a portion of them. This table has about 200,000 clones, around 82% appearing once. This sample stems from a study of cytomegalovirus exposure and HLA in healthy donors. Study findings and constraints: Some public TCRs appeared in many individuals, while most sequences were rare.

The CDR3 is made up of 14 amino acids. V lost 0 bases and J lost 6, with 10 bases in between. Germline CDR1 and CDR2: WSHSY and SAAADI. Specimen: PBMCs. The receptor comes from a woman in her 30s in good health and CMV-seronegative. The chain carries TRBV10-2 and TRBJ2-3; possible D gene TRBD1, 6 bases. The CDR3 region is CASSESGGGDTQYF. In nucleotides, the CDR3 is TGCGCCAGCAGTGAGTCTGGGGGCGGTGATACGCAGTATTTT.